This TCR beta chain was recovered during a study of OX40 agonist ivuxolimab in advanced cancers. Whole-study findings and limits: In the expanded peripheral T cells, antigen specificity was never determined.

This clone came up once. The target antigen is unknown. The germline gives CDR1 SEHNR, CDR2 FQNEAQ (reference sequence). The CDR3 extends over 17 amino acids. V was pared by 5 bases and J by 0 bases, with 17 bases between. Produced via immunoSEQ multiplex PCR; TCRdb's table is partial and in-frame only. The sample lists about 100,000 clones; 90% to 95% were seen once. The sequencing here drew on CD4+ or CD8+ T cells sorted from blood, taken in a trial of the OX40 agonist ivuxolimab. This clonotype was obtained from an adult with an advanced solid tumor such as melanoma, head and neck, liver or kidney cancer. The V call is TRBV7-9, the J call TRBJ2-1; D tentatively fits TRBD1 or TRBD2 (5 bases each). CDR3 amino acids: CASSELGTRSSYNEQFF. The CDR3 DNA sequence: TGTGCCAGCAGCGAATTAGGGACGAGAAGCTCCTACAATGAGCAGTTCTTC.